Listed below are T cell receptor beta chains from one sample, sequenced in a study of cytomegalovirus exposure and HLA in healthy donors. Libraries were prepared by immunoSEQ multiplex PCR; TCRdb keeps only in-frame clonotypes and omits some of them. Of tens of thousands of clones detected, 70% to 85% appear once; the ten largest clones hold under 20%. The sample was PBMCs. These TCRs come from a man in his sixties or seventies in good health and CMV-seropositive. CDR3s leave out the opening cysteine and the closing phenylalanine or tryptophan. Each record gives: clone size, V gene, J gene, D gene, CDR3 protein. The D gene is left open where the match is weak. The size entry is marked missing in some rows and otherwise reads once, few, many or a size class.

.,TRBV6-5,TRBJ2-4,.,ASSYSRSPKNIQY
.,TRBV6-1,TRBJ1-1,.,ASTPMGASQTEAF
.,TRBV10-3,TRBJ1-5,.,AISETGNQPQH
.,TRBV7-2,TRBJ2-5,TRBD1,ASSLKGQRQETQY
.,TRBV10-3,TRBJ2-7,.,AISDRGFSEQY
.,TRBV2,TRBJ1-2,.,ASSGPRTPTFYGYT
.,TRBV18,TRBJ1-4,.,ASSPAGATNEKLF
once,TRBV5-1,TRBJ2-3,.,ASRNGMVSGGTDTQY
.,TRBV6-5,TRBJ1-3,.,ASSYSQASGNTIY
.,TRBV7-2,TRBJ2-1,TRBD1,ASRRRRGQGLNEQF
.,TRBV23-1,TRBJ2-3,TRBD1,ASRGTGGVHTDTQY
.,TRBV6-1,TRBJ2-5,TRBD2,ASSLPSGVETQY
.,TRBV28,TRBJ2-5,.,ASSSFETQY
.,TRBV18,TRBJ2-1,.,ASSTDRSSYNEQF
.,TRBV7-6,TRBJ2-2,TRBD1,ASSRNRGTGELF
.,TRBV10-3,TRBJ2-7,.,AISDSREQY
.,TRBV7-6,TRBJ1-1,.,ASSVDGKAF
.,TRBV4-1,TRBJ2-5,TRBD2,ASSQDAGGGSGETQY
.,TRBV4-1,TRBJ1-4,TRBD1,ASSQDRANEKLF
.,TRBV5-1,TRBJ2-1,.,ASSPERLGNEQF
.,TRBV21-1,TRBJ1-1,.,ASTRGAGNTEAF
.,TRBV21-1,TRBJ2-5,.,ASSKGTGGGRGTQY
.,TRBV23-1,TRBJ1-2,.,ASSPSPDYGYT
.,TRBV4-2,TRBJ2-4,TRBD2,ASSTSGGENIQY
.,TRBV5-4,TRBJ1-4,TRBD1,ASSIRGTNEKLF
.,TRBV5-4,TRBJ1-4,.,ASSPGGSVEKLF
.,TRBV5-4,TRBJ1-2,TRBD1,ASSLRGQVGYT
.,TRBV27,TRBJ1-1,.,ASSLIVSTEAF
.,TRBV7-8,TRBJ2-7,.,ASSSEGLGYEQY
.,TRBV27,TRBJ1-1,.,ATAPGKANTEAF
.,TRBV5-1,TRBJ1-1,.,ASSSGMNTEAF
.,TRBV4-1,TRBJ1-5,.,ASSQALQQPQH
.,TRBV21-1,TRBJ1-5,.,ASSLLVGGQPQH
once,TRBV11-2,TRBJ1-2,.,ASSLGPGGSWGGYT
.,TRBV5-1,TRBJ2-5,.,ASSPRQGGETQY
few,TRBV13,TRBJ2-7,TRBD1,ASSSGQGGEQY
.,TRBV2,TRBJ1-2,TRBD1,ASSPFAGQGEYYGYT
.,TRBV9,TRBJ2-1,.,ASSVLATSYNEQF
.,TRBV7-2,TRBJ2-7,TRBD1,ASSRGQGLSYEQY
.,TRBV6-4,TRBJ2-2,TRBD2,ASLLAGSTGELF
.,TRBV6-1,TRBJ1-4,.,ASSATGSNEKLF